Below, 26 T cell receptor beta chains from the same sample are listed, as sequenced in a study of Graves' ophthalmopathy and Graves' hyperthyroidism. Transcripts of RNA were the source for amplifying TCR beta CDR3 regions. Investigators did first-round RT-PCR with HTBI primers, then second-round multiplex PCR. TCRdb called the multiplex PCR reads again in MiXCR, with one record for every CDR3 protein. The sample gives under 350,000 distinct CDR3 sequences, about a sixth of which show up once; 9% to 15% is in the top ten. Sequencing input: peripheral blood. The receptors were gathered from an adult man with Graves' ophthalmopathy.

This clonotype came up many times. V is TRBV6-2 or TRBV6-3 and J is TRBJ2-7; 10 positions agree with TRBD1. CDR1 MNHEY and CDR2 SVGEGT come from the germline V gene. CDR3 length equals 16 residues. V dropped 5 bases and J dropped 2; count of bases not matched to a gene: 9. The DNA of the CDR3 is TGTGCCAGCAGTACTCAGACAGGGGGCAACCCCTACGAGCAGTACTTC. Protein sequence: CASSTQTGGNPYEQYF.

This clonotype showed up many times. The genes are TRBV5-1 and TRBJ2-7, with 7 bases aligning to TRBD1. Germline CDR1 and CDR2: SGHRS and YFSETQ. This CDR3 comprises 14 residues. V dropped 4 bases and J dropped 1; count of bases not matched to a gene: 5. The CDR3 loop is CASSIRDSSYEQYF. The CDR3, as DNA: TGCGCCAGCAGCATCCGGGACAGTTCCTACGAGCAGTACTTC.

This clonotype was seen repeatedly, ten times or more. The chain joins TRBV5-1 to TRBJ1-1; 8 nucleotides match TRBD1. The CDR3 loop spans 16 amino acids. From germline, CDR1 is SGHRS and CDR2 YFSETQ. V lost 3 bases and J lost 1; bases outside the gene matches: 8. The CDR3 spells CASSSAGGGWNTEAFF. As DNA, the CDR3 is TGCGCCAGCAGCTCGGCAGGGGGCGGTTGGAACACTGAAGCTTTCTTT. Variable domain in full (rest from reference TRBV5-1 and TRBJ1-1): KAGVTQTPRYLIKTRGQQVTLSCSPISGHRSVSWYQQTPGQGLQFLFEYFSETQRNKGNFPGRFSGRQFSNSRSEMNVSTLELGDSALYLCASSSAGGGWNTEAFFGQGTRLTVV.

The V call is TRBV7-2, the J call TRBJ1-1; 7 bases match TRBD1. This CDR3 is 14 amino acids long. V lost 5 bases and J lost 5; bases outside the gene matches: 8. CDR1 and CDR2 (germline): SGHTA, FQGNSA. The CDR3 DNA sequence: TGTGCCAGCAGCATACAGGGGTGGAGTACTGAAGCTTTCTTT. Translating gives CASSIQGWSTEAFF.

The genes are TRBV6-7 and TRBJ1-1, with 8 positions matching TRBD1. TRBV6-7 is an open reading frame, and its role is uncertain. After removal of 4 bases from V and 4 bases from J, the junction contained 8 bases not matched to a gene. The CDR3 is made up of 15 amino acids. The CDR3 region is CASSLPGQAVTEAFF. CDR3 sequence (DNA): TGTGCCAGCAGTTTACCGGGACAGGCCGTCACTGAAGCTTTCTTT.

This clonotype was recorded at least ten times. The CDR3 DNA reads as TGTGCCAGCAGTGAATATCTTTACGAGCAGTACTTC. Encoded protein: CASSEYLYEQYF. The V gene is TRBV6-1, the J gene TRBJ2-7; unclear D gene. The germline CDR1 and CDR2 sequences are MNHNS and SASEGT. The V gene lost 2 bases and the J gene lost 4 bases, with 6 bases spanning the gap. The CDR3 is 12 residues long.

In its sample, this clonotype was seen many times. CDR3 in amino acids: CASSLTRGGEETQYF. Written as DNA, the CDR3 is TGTGCCAGCAGTCTCACGCGGGGGGGCGAAGAGACCCAGTACTTC. The chain links TRBV12-3 or TRBV12-4 to TRBJ2-5; 9 bases align to TRBD2. This CDR3 comprises 15 residues. The J segment lost 3 bases and the V segment lost 5 bases, leaving 7 bases of the junction unmatched.

Many counts were recorded for this clonotype. The CDR3 reads CASSQESGKGSEKLFF. The CDR3 nucleotides are TGCGCCAGCAGCCAAGAGTCGGGAAAGGGAAGTGAAAAACTGTTTTTT. V usage is TRBV4-1 and J usage is TRBJ1-4, with D uncertain. CDR1 is MGHRA and CDR2 is YSYEKL in the germline V gene. With 0 bases removed from V and 7 bases from J, the gap between germline ends came to 15 bases. The CDR3 spans 16 residues.

At least ten counts were recorded for this clonotype. The gene calls are TRBV20-1 and TRBJ2-7, with D hard to call. The CDR3 is made up of 12 amino acids. Trimming cost V 1 base and J 6 bases, with 10 bases left between them. Germline CDR1 and CDR2: DFQATT and SNEGSKA (reference sequence). In DNA form, the CDR3 reads TGCAGTGCTAGAGGTGGTCCCCTCGAGCAGTACTTC. It encodes CSARGGPLEQYF.

This clonotype has only a few counts. The V call is TRBV18, the J call TRBJ1-5; D perhaps matches TRBD1 (6 bases). CDR1 and CDR2 (germline): KGHSH, LQKENI. The CDR3 contains 15 residues. The germline V and J ends were trimmed by 2 bases and 7 bases, with 15 bases remaining between them. The CDR3 protein is CASSPGRDTRQPQHF. The DNA of the CDR3 is TGTGCCAGCTCACCAGGCCGGGACACAAGGCAGCCCCAGCATTTT.

This clonotype was counted ten times or more. The chain links TRBV19 to TRBJ1-5, with D perhaps TRBD1 (6 bases). The CDR3 loop spans 13 amino acids. CDR1 is LNHDA and CDR2 is SQIVND in the germline V gene (reference sequence). V gave up 7 bases and J gave up 4 bases, with 11 bases separating them. CDR3 amino acids: CASIRGANQPQHF. The CDR3 region has the DNA TGTGCCAGTATTCGGGGGGCGAATCAGCCCCAGCATTTT. The full variable domain, with the rest looked up from reference TRBV19 and TRBJ1-5, is DGGITQSPKYLFRKEGQNVTLSCEQNLNHDAMYWYRQDPGQGLRLIYYSQIVNDFQKGDIAEGYSVSREKKESFPLTVTSAQKNPTAFYLCASIRGANQPQHFGDGTRLSIL.

V gene TRBV20-1 combines with J gene TRBJ2-7; D unclear. The length of the CDR3 is 12 residues. Germline V CDR1 and CDR2: DFQATT, SNEGSKA (reference sequence). The ends were cut back, 1 base at V and 4 bases at J, with 8 bases in the middle. The CDR3 loop reads CSARGPSYEQYF. The CDR3 DNA follows: TGCAGTGCTAGAGGGCCCAGTTACGAGCAGTACTTC.

This clonotype was counted at least ten times. This sequence joins TRBV11-2 and TRBJ1-1, with TRBD1 matching 7 bases. CDR1 is SGHAT and CDR2 is FQNNGV in the germline V gene. CDR3 size: 17 residues. The junction had 12 bases not matched to a gene; V was cut back by 5 bases and J by 0 bases. The CDR3: CASSKRRQGTLNTEAFF. CDR3 DNA: TGTGCCAGCAGCAAACGGAGACAGGGCACATTGAACACTGAAGCTTTCTTT.

This clonotype was recorded at least ten times. The chain is built from TRBV6-2 or TRBV6-3 and TRBJ2-7, with D perhaps given as TRBD1 or TRBD2 (5 bases each). V was pared by 6 bases and J by 2 bases, with 20 bases between. CDR1 and CDR2 (germline): MNHEY, SVGEGT. There are 16 residues in the CDR3. CDR3 DNA sequence: TGTGCCAGCAGACTACCCGGGACCCACGGGGCCTACGAGCAGTACTTC. Its protein is CASRLPGTHGAYEQYF.

This clonotype was found a few times. This sequence joins TRBV2 and TRBJ2-7, with D possibly matching TRBD1 (6 bases). CDR1 SNHLY and CDR2 FYNNEI come from the germline V gene. V was cut by 6 bases and J by 6 bases, with 12 bases left in between. This CDR3 is built from 12 residues. Written as DNA, the CDR3 is TGTGCCAGCAGATCGGACAGTGCCGAGCAGTACTTC. Encoded protein: CASRSDSAEQYF.

The chain combines TRBV6-1 with TRBJ1-2; D remains unclear. This CDR3 spans 12 amino acids. Germline V gene data show CDR1 as MNHNS and CDR2 as SASEGT. Between the trimmed V and J ends, which lost 4 bases and 8 bases, there was a span of 11 bases. CDR3 nucleotide sequence: TGTGCCAGCAGTGTCCTTGGGTACGGCTACACCTTC. Translated, it gives CASSVLGYGYTF.

This clonotype was counted many times. The J gene is TRBJ1-2, the V gene TRBV29-1, with D possibly being TRBD1 (6 bases). V dropped 6 bases and J dropped 2 bases, with 10 bases sitting between them. Germline values: CDR1 SQVTM, CDR2 ANQGSEA. This CDR3 is 12 amino acids long. CDR3 sequence (DNA): TGCAGCGTCCCCCAGGGGAACTATGGCTACACCTTC. Translated: CSVPQGNYGYTF.

This clonotype came up a few times. The chain recombines TRBV7-2 with TRBJ2-5, with a weak D call TRBD2 (7 bases). V was pared by 2 bases and J by 6 bases, with 13 bases between. This CDR3 spans 14 amino acids. The germline V gene encodes CDR1 SGHTA and CDR2 FQGNSA. Here the CDR3 DNA reads TGTGCCAGCAGCTTAAGGGGGGGGGCCCAGACCCAGTACTTC. It codes for CASSLRGGAQTQYF.

The rearrangement links TRBV6-1 to TRBJ2-7; possibly TRBD1 or TRBD2 for D (5 bases each). The DNA end is more similar to TRBJ2-1, so the J call may be wrong. Germline V gene sequence: CDR1 MNHNS, CDR2 SASEGT. The CDR3 sequence is 14 residues long. The CDR3: CASTIAWGYYEQFF. As DNA, the CDR3 is TGTGCCAGCACCATAGCGTGGGGCTACTACGAGCAGTTCTTC.

This clonotype was recorded at least ten times. An end of the junction differs from the germline gene, which may be a read error. The chain combines TRBV12-3 or TRBV12-4 with TRBJ2-2; D gene uncertain. CDR3 length: 14 residues. The DNA for the CDR3 is TGTGCCAGCCTGGACCTAATGAACGCCGGGGAGCTGTTTTTT. Amino acids: CASLDLMNAGELFF.

This clonotype was picked up many times. V gene TRBV28 combines with J gene TRBJ1-2; D is ambiguous. CDR1 is MDHEN and CDR2 is SYDVKM in the germline V gene. V lost 4 bases to trimming and J lost 5 bases, with 8 bases between them. This CDR3 is built from 12 residues. CDR3 coding DNA: TGTGCCAGCAGTTCTTTGGATTATGGCTACACCTTC. Translation gives CASSSLDYGYTF.

With respect to this clonotype: No conserved phenylalanine or tryptophan is present at the end of the CDR3, so a read error is the likely explanation. The rearrangement joins TRBV3-1 to TRBJ1-1; a possible D gene is TRBD1 (5 bases). V was pared by 1 base and J by 4 bases, with 13 bases between. This CDR3 spans 15 amino acids. Germline values: CDR1 LGHDT, CDR2 YNNKEL (reference sequence). The CDR3 bases are TGTGCCAGCAGCCAAGGTGCAGGGACTGTCACTGAAGCTTTCTCT. Amino acid sequence: CASSQGAGTVTEAFS.

This clonotype has at least ten counts. The rearrangement uses TRBV2 and TRBJ1-1, with 10 nucleotides matching TRBD1. This CDR3 has 15 amino acids. Germline V gene data show CDR1 as SNHLY and CDR2 as FYNNEI. The V segment lost 8 bases and the J segment 5 bases; nucleotides outside the gene matches: 11. CDR3: CASADRGHRGTEAFF. The CDR3 bases are TGTGCCAGCGCAGACAGGGGGCATCGGGGGACTGAAGCTTTCTTT.

There are many counts of this clonotype. This rearrangement joins TRBV6-2 or TRBV6-3 to TRBJ1-5, with 7 bases fitting TRBD1. Germline trimming cut 2 bases from V and 2 bases from J; bases unmatched to any gene: 3. This CDR3 contains 15 residues. Germline CDR1 and CDR2: MNHEY and SVGEGT. CDR3 amino acids: CASSYPGTGNQPQHF. CDR3 sequence (DNA): TGTGCCAGCAGTTACCCAGGGACAGGCAATCAGCCCCAGCATTTT.

This clonotype was detected ten times or more. The genes are TRBV5-1 and TRBJ1-2; D perhaps matches TRBD1 (5 bases). The germline gives CDR1 SGHRS, CDR2 YFSETQ. The CDR3 has 16 residues. Trimming removed 4 bases from V and 8 bases from J, with 24 bases in between. The CDR3 is CASSPTTALNSGGYTF. CDR3 sequence (DNA): TGCGCCAGCAGCCCGACGACAGCCTTAAATTCAGGGGGCTACACCTTC.

This clonotype was counted at least ten times. The chain employs TRBV20-1 and TRBJ1-1; no clear D gene. Trimming took off 6 bases at V and 2 bases at J, with 19 bases between the two ends. The CDR3 totals 15 residues. Germline-derived CDR1 and CDR2 are DFQATT and SNEGSKA (reference sequence). CDR3 DNA: TGCAGTGCGACCGTAGATTCACGGAAAAACACTGAAGCTTTCTTT. It specifies CSATVDSRKNTEAFF.